The rows below give T cell receptor beta chains drawn from one sample of a study of T cell repertoires in cytomegalovirus infection. TCRdb itself ran the reads through MiXCR, one entry per CDR3 protein. The sample yields about 740,000 distinct CDR3 sequences, 35% seen once. The specimen was PBMCs. These receptors were collected from a human donor in good health (CMV status not recorded). Some clones in this sample may be carry-over from other donors' samples. Each CDR3 is given with its conserved first and last residue. Each record gives: J gene, D gene, V gene, clone size, CDR3 DNA, CDR3 protein. The D gene is left open where the match is weak. Size values are once, few and many counts, or a class for expanded clones, and some rows have none.

j_gene: TRBJ2-4
d_gene: TRBD1
v_gene: TRBV29-1
abundance: NA
CDR3nt: TGCAGCGTCCTGGATTTGACAGGGAGAGCTACTCAGTACTTC
CDR3aa: CSVLDLTGRATQYF

j_gene: TRBJ1-5
d_gene: TRBD1
v_gene: TRBV7-2
abundance: few
CDR3nt: TGTGCCAGCAGCCCGGGACAGGGAACTAATCAGCCCCAGCATTTT
CDR3aa: CASSPGQGTNQPQHF

j_gene: TRBJ2-7
d_gene: NA
v_gene: TRBV5-8
abundance: NA
CDR3nt: TGTGCCAGCAGCTTGGGACTATTCTACGAGCAGTACTTC
CDR3aa: CASSLGLFYEQYF

j_gene: TRBJ1-1
d_gene: NA
v_gene: TRBV12-3/TRBV12-4
abundance: NA
CDR3nt: TGTGCCAGCAGTTTAGGGGTGGGCAGGCGTCACACTGAAGCTTTCTTT
CDR3aa: CASSLGVGRRHTEAFF

j_gene: TRBJ1-2
d_gene: TRBD1
v_gene: TRBV20-1
abundance: NA
CDR3nt: TGCAGTGCCATGGACAGGGGGCAGGGCTACACCTTC
CDR3aa: CSAMDRGQGYTF

j_gene: TRBJ1-5
d_gene: NA
v_gene: TRBV19
abundance: few
CDR3nt: TGTGCCAGTAGTACAACAGGGTCTGGCAATCAGCCCCAGCATTTT
CDR3aa: CASSTTGSGNQPQHF

j_gene: TRBJ1-5
d_gene: NA
v_gene: TRBV3-1
abundance: NA
CDR3nt: TGTGCCAGCAGCCAAGCAGGTGCTAATCAGCCCCAGCATTTT
CDR3aa: CASSQAGANQPQHF

j_gene: TRBJ1-6
d_gene: TRBD1
v_gene: TRBV7-4
abundance: NA
CDR3nt: TGTGCCAGCAGATCTGGACAGGAAAGCTCACCCCTCCACTTT
CDR3aa: CASRSGQESSPLHF

j_gene: TRBJ2-1
d_gene: NA
v_gene: TRBV24-1
abundance: NA
CDR3nt: TGTGCCACCAGTGATTTAGGGCCCAGCTCCGGCAATGAGCAGTTCTTC
CDR3aa: CATSDLGPSSGNEQFF

j_gene: TRBJ2-1
d_gene: NA
v_gene: TRBV7-6
abundance: few
CDR3nt: TGTGCCAGCAGCTTCCTGGCCTTAAGGGGGAATGAGCAGTTCTTC
CDR3aa: CASSFLALRGNEQFF

j_gene: TRBJ1-5
d_gene: NA
v_gene: TRBV12-3/TRBV12-4
abundance: NA
CDR3nt: TGTGCCAGCAGTTTATGGCAGTTCAATCAGCCCCAGCATTTT
CDR3aa: CASSLWQFNQPQHF

j_gene: TRBJ2-7
d_gene: TRBD1
v_gene: TRBV7-2
abundance: many
CDR3nt: TGTGCCAGCAGCCACCCCGGCCGACAGGGGGGCACTAACGAGCAGTACTTC
CDR3aa: CASSHPGRQGGTNEQYF

j_gene: TRBJ2-1
d_gene: NA
v_gene: TRBV28
abundance: NA
CDR3nt: TGTGCCAGCAGTTTCGCCCGCGGCACAGGGTCCTACAATGAGCAGTTCTTC
CDR3aa: CASSFARGTGSYNEQFF

j_gene: TRBJ1-1
d_gene: NA
v_gene: TRBV5-8
abundance: NA
CDR3nt: TGTGCCAGCAGCTTTTTACGTACTGAAGCTTTCTTT
CDR3aa: CASSFLRTEAFF

j_gene: TRBJ2-7
d_gene: TRBD1
v_gene: TRBV7-9
abundance: NA
CDR3nt: TGTGCCAGCAGCTGGCCGGGCAGGGGGTTTTACGAGCAGTACTTC
CDR3aa: CASSWPGRGFYEQYF

j_gene: TRBJ2-6
d_gene: NA
v_gene: TRBV15
abundance: NA
CDR3nt: TGTGCCACCAGCTCAACCGGACCAGGAGGGGCCAACGTCCTGACTTTC
CDR3aa: CATSSTGPGGANVLTF

j_gene: TRBJ2-7
d_gene: TRBD2
v_gene: TRBV23-1
abundance: few
CDR3nt: TGCGCCAGCAGTCCTACAGGGACTAGCGGGAGTTTCTCCGAGCAGTACTTC
CDR3aa: CASSPTGTSGSFSEQYF

j_gene: TRBJ1-1
d_gene: NA
v_gene: TRBV28
abundance: few
CDR3nt: TGTGCCAGCAGTTACGACAGTTCGAACACTGAAGCTTTCTTT
CDR3aa: CASSYDSSNTEAFF

j_gene: TRBJ2-7
d_gene: TRBD1
v_gene: TRBV28
abundance: few
CDR3nt: TGTGCCAGCAGTTTCCGGGACAGGGGAACGGAAGAGCAGTACTTC
CDR3aa: CASSFRDRGTEEQYF

j_gene: TRBJ2-3
d_gene: NA
v_gene: TRBV6-5
abundance: NA
CDR3nt: TGTGCCAGCAGTTCTTCTTCTTGGGGGTACACAGATACGCAGTATTTT
CDR3aa: CASSSSSWGYTDTQYF

j_gene: TRBJ1-3
d_gene: NA
v_gene: TRBV5-1
abundance: NA
CDR3nt: TGCGCCAGCAGCTTCGACATGCCCGGCTCTGGAAACACCATATATTTT
CDR3aa: CASSFDMPGSGNTIYF

j_gene: TRBJ1-5
d_gene: NA
v_gene: TRBV4-1
abundance: once
CDR3nt: TGCGCCAGCAGCCCCGGCGGGGGGAGGGGACAGCCCCAGCATTTT
CDR3aa: CASSPGGGRGQPQHF

j_gene: TRBJ1-4
d_gene: NA
v_gene: TRBV12-3/TRBV12-4
abundance: many
CDR3nt: TGTGCCAGCAGTTTGGTTTCGGGGGGTGGTCGGGAAAAACTGTTTTTT
CDR3aa: CASSLVSGGGREKLFF

j_gene: TRBJ1-3
d_gene: NA
v_gene: TRBV14
abundance: many
CDR3nt: TGTGCCAGCAGCCCGACCGGCCCCGTCTCTGGAAACACCATATATTTT
CDR3aa: CASSPTGPVSGNTIYF

j_gene: TRBJ1-1
d_gene: NA
v_gene: TRBV19
abundance: NA
CDR3nt: TGTGCCAGTATTATTGCGAGGAACACTGAAGCTTTCTTT
CDR3aa: CASIIARNTEAFF

j_gene: TRBJ1-1
d_gene: NA
v_gene: TRBV11-2
abundance: NA
CDR3nt: TGTGCCAGAAGCTTTATTTCGCGGACAGACACTGAAGCTTTCTTT
CDR3aa: CARSFISRTDTEAFF

j_gene: TRBJ2-4
d_gene: NA
v_gene: TRBV20-1
abundance: NA
CDR3nt: TGCAGTGGGCAGGGGGGGGCCAAAAACATTCAGTACTTC
CDR3aa: CSGQGGAKNIQYF

j_gene: TRBJ2-1
d_gene: TRBD1
v_gene: TRBV24-1
abundance: few
CDR3nt: TGTGCCACCAGTGATGGGGGACAGGGCTCCTACAATGAGCAGTTCTTC
CDR3aa: CATSDGGQGSYNEQFF

j_gene: TRBJ2-1
d_gene: NA
v_gene: TRBV6-2/TRBV6-3
abundance: NA
CDR3nt: TGTGCCAGCAGATTAGGACCCAGCTCCTACAATGAGCAGTTCTTC
CDR3aa: CASRLGPSSYNEQFF

j_gene: TRBJ2-7
d_gene: NA
v_gene: TRBV27
abundance: NA
CDR3nt: TGTGCCAGCAGTATAGGGACTGGCTACTACGAGCAGTACTTC
CDR3aa: CASSIGTGYYEQYF

j_gene: TRBJ1-1
d_gene: NA
v_gene: TRBV15
abundance: NA
CDR3nt: TGTGCCACCAGCGGCCTAAGGTGGGACACTGAAGCTTTCTTT
CDR3aa: CATSGLRWDTEAFF

j_gene: TRBJ1-2
d_gene: NA
v_gene: TRBV12-3/TRBV12-4
abundance: NA
CDR3nt: TGTGCCAGCACAAGACAACTCTATGGCTACACCTTC
CDR3aa: CASTRQLYGYTF

j_gene: TRBJ2-1
d_gene: NA
v_gene: TRBV7-9
abundance: few
CDR3nt: TGTGCCAGCAGCCAGGGTGAGCAGTTCTTC
CDR3aa: CASSQGEQFF

j_gene: TRBJ1-3
d_gene: NA
v_gene: TRBV7-2
abundance: NA
CDR3nt: TGTGCCAGCAGCAACGCCCGAAACACCATATATTTT
CDR3aa: CASSNARNTIYF

j_gene: TRBJ2-5
d_gene: NA
v_gene: TRBV28
abundance: NA
CDR3nt: TGTGCCAGCACTACGAGGGGGAGGGAGACCCAGTACTTC
CDR3aa: CASTTRGRETQYF

j_gene: TRBJ2-5
d_gene: NA
v_gene: TRBV28
abundance: few
CDR3nt: TGTGCCAGCACCCGAGCAAACGGAGAGACCCAGTACTTC
CDR3aa: CASTRANGETQYF

j_gene: TRBJ1-4
d_gene: NA
v_gene: TRBV15
abundance: NA
CDR3nt: TGTGCCACCACAGGGACACCGGAGGAGGAAAAACTGTTTTTT
CDR3aa: CATTGTPEEEKLFF

j_gene: TRBJ1-2
d_gene: NA
v_gene: TRBV28
abundance: few
CDR3nt: TGTGCCAGCAGTTTTAGGGGGGATCGAAACTATGGCTACACCTTC
CDR3aa: CASSFRGDRNYGYTF

j_gene: TRBJ2-5
d_gene: NA
v_gene: TRBV2
abundance: NA
CDR3nt: TGTGCCAGCAGTGTCTCGTTCCGGGAGACCCAGTACTTC
CDR3aa: CASSVSFRETQYF

j_gene: TRBJ2-7
d_gene: TRBD2
v_gene: TRBV5-6
abundance: NA
CDR3nt: TGTGCCAGCGCGATGTCTCCGGGAGGGGGTTACGAGCAGTACTTC
CDR3aa: CASAMSPGGGYEQYF

j_gene: TRBJ2-7
d_gene: NA
v_gene: TRBV15
abundance: few
CDR3nt: TGTGCCACCAGCAGAGCCTGGACAAGAGGCTCCTACGAGCAGTACTTC
CDR3aa: CATSRAWTRGSYEQYF

j_gene: TRBJ1-5
d_gene: NA
v_gene: TRBV5-3
abundance: NA
CDR3nt: TGTGCCAGCAGCGCGGGGGCCGATCAGCCCCAGCATTTT
CDR3aa: CASSAGADQPQHF

j_gene: TRBJ1-5
d_gene: TRBD1
v_gene: TRBV6-2/TRBV6-3
abundance: once
CDR3nt: TGTGCCAGCACCGAATCAGGGACAGGGGGATTTCAGCACCAGCATTTC
CDR3aa: CASTESGTGGFQHQHF

j_gene: TRBJ2-5
d_gene: NA
v_gene: TRBV24-1
abundance: few
CDR3nt: TGTGCCACCAGTGATCGGGACCTCCAAGAGACCCAGTACTTC
CDR3aa: CATSDRDLQETQYF

j_gene: TRBJ2-3
d_gene: NA
v_gene: TRBV14
abundance: few
CDR3nt: TGTGCCAGCAGCCAAGCCCGAGTAAAAACAGATACGCAGTATTTT
CDR3aa: CASSQARVKTDTQYF

j_gene: TRBJ1-6
d_gene: NA
v_gene: TRBV7-8
abundance: few
CDR3nt: TGTGCCAGCAGCTTTACGGTCCAGGCACCCCTCCACTTT
CDR3aa: CASSFTVQAPLHF

j_gene: TRBJ2-3
d_gene: TRBD1
v_gene: TRBV7-6
abundance: many
CDR3nt: TGTGCCAGCAGCCGGCAACGGACAGGAATGCCAGATACGCAGTATTTT
CDR3aa: CASSRQRTGMPDTQYF

j_gene: TRBJ1-1
d_gene: TRBD1
v_gene: TRBV10-3
abundance: few
CDR3nt: TGTGCCATCAGTGGAACAGGGGGGAATGAAGCTTTCTTT
CDR3aa: CAISGTGGNEAFF

j_gene: TRBJ2-1
d_gene: TRBD1
v_gene: TRBV28
abundance: NA
CDR3nt: TGTGCCAGCAGTTGGGGACGAAACCCCAGGGGGTACAATGAGCAGTTCTTC
CDR3aa: CASSWGRNPRGYNEQFF

j_gene: TRBJ1-1
d_gene: NA
v_gene: TRBV2
abundance: NA
CDR3nt: TGTGCCAGCAAATGGGAGAACACTGAAGCTTTCTTT
CDR3aa: CASKWENTEAFF

j_gene: TRBJ1-2
d_gene: NA
v_gene: TRBV6-1
abundance: NA
CDR3nt: TGTGCCAGCAGTGAACCCCAGGGATATGGCTACACCTTC
CDR3aa: CASSEPQGYGYTF

j_gene: TRBJ2-1
d_gene: NA
v_gene: TRBV7-2
abundance: many
CDR3nt: TGTGCCAGCAGCTTAGTTTACCCGACAGGGAGGACCTTACAGGACTTC
CDR3aa: CASSLVYPTGRTLQDF

j_gene: TRBJ2-7
d_gene: NA
v_gene: TRBV27
abundance: once
CDR3nt: TGTGCCAGCAGTTTATCTCGTAGGGGCTCCCCCTTTGAGCAGTACTTC
CDR3aa: CASSLSRRGSPFEQYF

j_gene: TRBJ2-3
d_gene: NA
v_gene: TRBV4-2
abundance: few
CDR3nt: TGTGCCAGCAGCCAAGAAGGCACAGATACGCAGTATTTT
CDR3aa: CASSQEGTDTQYF

j_gene: TRBJ2-7
d_gene: TRBD1
v_gene: TRBV7-8
abundance: few
CDR3nt: TGTGCCAGCAGCTTAGCGGGGCAGGGGGCCGACGAGCAGTACTTC
CDR3aa: CASSLAGQGADEQYF